This T cell receptor beta chain originates from a study of blood T cell repertoires in COVID-19. Across the study: Donors in the United States, Italy and Spain gave samples during acute or convalescent COVID-19.

CDR1 SGHTA and CDR2 FQGNSA come from the germline V gene. The CDR3 spans 14 residues. V shed 2 bases and J shed 2 bases, with 10 bases lying between them. Produced via immunoSEQ multiplex PCR; TCRdb's table is partial and in-frame only. The repertoire holds 35,000 to 40,000 clones, with 75% to 90% as singletons. The J gene is TRBJ2-7, the V gene TRBV7-2; D not certain. This receptor was identified in a man between 70 and 80 years old with acute or convalescent COVID-19. Sequencing was performed on peripheral blood. In nucleotides, the CDR3 is TGTGCCAGCAGCTTATTTGGCCAAACCTACGAGCAGTACTTC. Its protein is CASSLFGQTYEQYF.